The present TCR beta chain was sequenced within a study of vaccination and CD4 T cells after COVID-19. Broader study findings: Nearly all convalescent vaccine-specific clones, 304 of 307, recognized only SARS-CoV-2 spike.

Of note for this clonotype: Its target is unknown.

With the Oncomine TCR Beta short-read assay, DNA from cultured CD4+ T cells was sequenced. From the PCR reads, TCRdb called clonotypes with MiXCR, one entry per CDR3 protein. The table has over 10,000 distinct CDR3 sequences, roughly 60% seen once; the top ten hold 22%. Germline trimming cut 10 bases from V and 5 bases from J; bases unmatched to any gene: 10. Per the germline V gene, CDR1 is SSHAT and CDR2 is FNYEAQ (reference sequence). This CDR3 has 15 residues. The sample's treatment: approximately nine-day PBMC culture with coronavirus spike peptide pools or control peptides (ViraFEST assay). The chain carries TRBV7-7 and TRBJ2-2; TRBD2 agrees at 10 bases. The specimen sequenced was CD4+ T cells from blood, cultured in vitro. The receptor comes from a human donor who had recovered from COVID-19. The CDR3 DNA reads TGTGCCACGGAGCTAGCGGGAGTGGGTACCGGGGAGCTGTTTTTT. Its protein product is CATELAGVGTGELFF.